This T cell receptor (beta chain) comes out of a study of blood T cell repertoires in COVID-19. Looking at the study overall: Samples representing acute and convalescent COVID-19 were sourced from the United States, Italy and Spain. The analysed material was cDNA or gDNA that came from T cells, B-cell-depleted T cells, or PBMCs.

This table comes from immunoSEQ multiplex PCR, and its TCRdb copy is limited to in-frame clones, with some not included. Counted here are about 310,000 clones, about nine tenths occurring once; the ten biggest clones make up 1%. Germline CDR1 and CDR2: WSHSY and SAAADI. The CDR3 consists of 12 residues. V was trimmed by 5 bases and J by 5 bases, leaving 7 bases between them. This rearrangement joins TRBV10-2 to TRBJ1-5; possible D gene TRBD1, 6 bases. Sequencing used peripheral blood. The source is a man over 45 with active or convalescent COVID-19. The CDR3 is CASSTGHQPQHF. The DNA for the CDR3 is TGCGCCAGCAGTACAGGGCATCAGCCCCAGCATTTT.